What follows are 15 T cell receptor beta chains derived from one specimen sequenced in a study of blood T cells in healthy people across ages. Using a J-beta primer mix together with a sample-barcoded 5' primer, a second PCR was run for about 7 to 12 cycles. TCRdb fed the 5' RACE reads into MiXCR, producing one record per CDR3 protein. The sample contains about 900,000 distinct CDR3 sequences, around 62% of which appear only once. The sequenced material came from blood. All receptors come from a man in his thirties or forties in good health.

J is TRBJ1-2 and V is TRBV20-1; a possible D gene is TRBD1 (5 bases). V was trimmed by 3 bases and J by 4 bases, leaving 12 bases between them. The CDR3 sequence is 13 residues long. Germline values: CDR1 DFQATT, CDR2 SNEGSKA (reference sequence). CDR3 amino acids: CSASREVGYGYTF. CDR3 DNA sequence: TGCAGTGCTAGCAGGGAGGTTGGCTATGGCTACACCTTC.

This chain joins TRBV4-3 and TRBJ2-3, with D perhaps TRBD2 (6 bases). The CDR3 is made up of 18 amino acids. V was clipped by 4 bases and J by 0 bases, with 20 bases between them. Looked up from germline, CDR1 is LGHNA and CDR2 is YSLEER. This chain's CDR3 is CASSRALRGTISTDTQYF. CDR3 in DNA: TGCGCCAGCAGCCGCGCCCTCCGGGGGACCATTAGCACAGATACGCAGTATTTT.

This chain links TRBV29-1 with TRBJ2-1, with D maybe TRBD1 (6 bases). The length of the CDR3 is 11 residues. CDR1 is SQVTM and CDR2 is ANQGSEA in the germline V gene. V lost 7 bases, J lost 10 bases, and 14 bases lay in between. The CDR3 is CSGLQGLEQFF. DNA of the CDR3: TGCAGCGGCCTACAGGGTTTAGAGCAGTTCTTC.

The CDR3 nucleotides are TGCAGTACCCTGGGGGGGCCCCCGTGGTACGAGCAGTACTTC. Residues: CSTLGGPPWYEQYF. V is TRBV20-1 and J is TRBJ2-5; tentatively, D is TRBD2 (7 bases). The DNA end favors TRBJ2-7, so the J call may be wrong. CDR1 and CDR2 from the germline V gene are DFQATT and SNEGSKA (reference sequence). The CDR3 spans 14 residues.

This chain's CDR3 is CASSFQNWWANYGYTF. CDR3 DNA sequence: TGTGCCAGCAGTTTCCAGAACTGGTGGGCTAACTATGGCTACACCTTC. The rearrangement uses TRBV28 and TRBJ1-2; no clear D. Germline assignment: CDR1 MDHEN and CDR2 SYDVKM. CDR3 size: 16 residues. Deletions cut 3 bases from V and 0 bases from J, with 14 bases between.

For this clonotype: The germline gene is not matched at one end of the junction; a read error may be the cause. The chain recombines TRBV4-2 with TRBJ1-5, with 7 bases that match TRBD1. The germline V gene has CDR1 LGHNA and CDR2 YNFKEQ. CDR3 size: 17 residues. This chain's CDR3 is CAGSQFFRDRGDQPQHF. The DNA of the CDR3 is TGTGCCGGCAGCCAATTTTTCCGGGACAGAGGGGATCAGCCCCAGCATTTT.

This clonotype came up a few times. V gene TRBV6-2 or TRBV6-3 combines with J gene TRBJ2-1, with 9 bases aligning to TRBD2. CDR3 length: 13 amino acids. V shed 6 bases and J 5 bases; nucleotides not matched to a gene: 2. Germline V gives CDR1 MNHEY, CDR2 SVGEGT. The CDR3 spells CASSLAGNNEQFF. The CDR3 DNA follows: TGTGCCAGCAGCCTAGCGGGGAACAATGAGCAGTTCTTC.

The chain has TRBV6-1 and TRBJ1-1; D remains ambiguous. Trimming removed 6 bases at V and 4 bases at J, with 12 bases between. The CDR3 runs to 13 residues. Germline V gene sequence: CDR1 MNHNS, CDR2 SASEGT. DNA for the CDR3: TGTGCCAGCAGCGTAATAGGGTTCACTGAAGCTTTCTTT. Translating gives CASSVIGFTEAFF.

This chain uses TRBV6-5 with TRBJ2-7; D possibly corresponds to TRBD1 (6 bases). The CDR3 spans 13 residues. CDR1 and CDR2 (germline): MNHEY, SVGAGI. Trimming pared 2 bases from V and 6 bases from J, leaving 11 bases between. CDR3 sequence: CASSYAAGVEQYF. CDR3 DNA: TGTGCCAGCAGTTACGCGGCAGGGGTCGAGCAGTACTTC.

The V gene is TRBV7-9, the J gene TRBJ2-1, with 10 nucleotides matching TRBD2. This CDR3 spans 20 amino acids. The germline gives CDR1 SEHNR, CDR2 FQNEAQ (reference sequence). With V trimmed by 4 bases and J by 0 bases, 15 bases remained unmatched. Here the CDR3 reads CASSSAASGGDLSSYNEQFF. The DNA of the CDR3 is TGTGCCAGCAGCTCAGCTGCCAGCGGGGGGGACCTGAGCTCCTACAATGAGCAGTTCTTC.

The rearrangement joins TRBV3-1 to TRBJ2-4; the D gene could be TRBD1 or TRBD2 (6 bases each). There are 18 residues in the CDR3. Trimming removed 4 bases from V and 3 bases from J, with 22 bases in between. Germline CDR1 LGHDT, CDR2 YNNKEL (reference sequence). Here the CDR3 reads CASSRGAGRHPDKNIQYF. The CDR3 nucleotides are TGTGCCAGCAGCCGGGGGGCGGGACGCCACCCAGACAAAAACATTCAGTACTTC.

The CDR3 nucleotides read TGTGCCAGCAGGCGCTCCACCGGGACAGGGCGCTACAATGAGCAGTTCTTC. Its protein product is CASRRSTGTGRYNEQFF. This chain connects TRBV7-2 to TRBJ2-1; 9 bases agree with TRBD1. Trimming at V came to 6 bases and at J to 3 bases, leaving 12 bases not matched to a gene. Germline V gives CDR1 SGHTA, CDR2 FQGNSA. The CDR3 covers 17 residues.

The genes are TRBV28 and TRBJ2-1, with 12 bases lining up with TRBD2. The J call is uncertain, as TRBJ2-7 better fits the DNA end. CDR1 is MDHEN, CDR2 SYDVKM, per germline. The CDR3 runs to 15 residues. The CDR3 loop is CASSSTSGGYNEQYF. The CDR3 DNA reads TGTGCCAGCAGTTCGACTAGCGGGGGTTACAATGAGCAGTACTTC.

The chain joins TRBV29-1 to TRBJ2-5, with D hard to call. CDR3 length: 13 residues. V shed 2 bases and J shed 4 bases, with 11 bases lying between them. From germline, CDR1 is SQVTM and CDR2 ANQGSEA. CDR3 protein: CSVEPQTGETQYF. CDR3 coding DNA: TGCAGCGTTGAACCCCAGACCGGAGAGACCCAGTACTTC. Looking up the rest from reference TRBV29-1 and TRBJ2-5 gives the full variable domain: SAVISQKPSRDICQRGTSLTIQCQVDSQVTMMFWYRQQPGQSLTLIATANQGSEATYESGFVIDKFPISRPNLTFSTLTVSNMSPEDSSIYLCSVEPQTGETQYFGPGTRLLVL.

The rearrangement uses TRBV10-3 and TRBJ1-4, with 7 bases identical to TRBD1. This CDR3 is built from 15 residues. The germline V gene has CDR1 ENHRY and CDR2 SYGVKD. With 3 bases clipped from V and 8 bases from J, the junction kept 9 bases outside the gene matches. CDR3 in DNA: TGTGCCATCAGTGATAAACAGGGGAGGTTCGAAAAACTGTTTTTT. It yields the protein CAISDKQGRFEKLFF.